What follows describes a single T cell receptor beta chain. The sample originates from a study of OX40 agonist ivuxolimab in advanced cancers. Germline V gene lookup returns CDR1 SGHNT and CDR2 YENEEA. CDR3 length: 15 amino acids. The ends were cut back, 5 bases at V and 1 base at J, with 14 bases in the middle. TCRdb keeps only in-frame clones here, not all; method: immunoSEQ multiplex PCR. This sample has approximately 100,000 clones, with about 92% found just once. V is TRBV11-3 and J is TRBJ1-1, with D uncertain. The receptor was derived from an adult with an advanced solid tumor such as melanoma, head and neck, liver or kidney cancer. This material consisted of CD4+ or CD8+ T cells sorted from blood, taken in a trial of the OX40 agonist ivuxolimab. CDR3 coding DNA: TGTGCCAGCAGCCCAGTGGCTGGAGCGAACACTGAAGCTTTCTTT. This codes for CASSPVAGANTEAFF.